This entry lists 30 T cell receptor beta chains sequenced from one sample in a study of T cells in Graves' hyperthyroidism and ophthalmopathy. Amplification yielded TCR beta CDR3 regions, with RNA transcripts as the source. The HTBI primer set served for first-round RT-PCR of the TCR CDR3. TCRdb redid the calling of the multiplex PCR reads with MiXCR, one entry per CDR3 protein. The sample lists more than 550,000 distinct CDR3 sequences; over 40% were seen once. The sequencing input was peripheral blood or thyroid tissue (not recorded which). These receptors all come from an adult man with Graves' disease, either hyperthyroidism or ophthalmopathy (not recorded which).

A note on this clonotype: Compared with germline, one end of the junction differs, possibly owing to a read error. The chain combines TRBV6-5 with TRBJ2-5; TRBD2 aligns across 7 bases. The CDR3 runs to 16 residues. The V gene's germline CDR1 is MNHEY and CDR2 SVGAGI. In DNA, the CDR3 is TGTGCCATCAGTTACTCGGGCAGCTGGGAGGGGGAGACCCAGTACTTC. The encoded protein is CAISYSGSWEGETQYF.

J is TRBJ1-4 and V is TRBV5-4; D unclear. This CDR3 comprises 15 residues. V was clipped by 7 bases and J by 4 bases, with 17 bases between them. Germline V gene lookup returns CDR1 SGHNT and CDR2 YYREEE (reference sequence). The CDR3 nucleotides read TGTGCCAGCTCAACTGGACCGGAACTTAATGAAAAACTGTTTTTT. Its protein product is CASSTGPELNEKLFF.

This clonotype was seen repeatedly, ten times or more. This CDR3 reads CATSGGGNYGYTF. For the CDR3, the DNA is TGTGCCACCAGCGGAGGGGGCAACTATGGCTACACCTTC. This rearrangement joins TRBV24-1 to TRBJ1-2; 7 bases line up with TRBD1. V gave up 7 bases and J gave up 2 bases; unmatched junction bases: 3. Per the germline V gene, CDR1 is KGHDR and CDR2 is SFDVKD. This CDR3 is 13 amino acids long.

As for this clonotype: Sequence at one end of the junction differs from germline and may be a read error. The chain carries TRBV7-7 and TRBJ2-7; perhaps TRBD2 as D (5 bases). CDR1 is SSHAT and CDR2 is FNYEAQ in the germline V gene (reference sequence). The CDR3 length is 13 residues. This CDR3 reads CASSLVGVSEQYF. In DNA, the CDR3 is TGTGCTAGCAGCTTAGTGGGAGTCTCCGAGCAGTACTTC.

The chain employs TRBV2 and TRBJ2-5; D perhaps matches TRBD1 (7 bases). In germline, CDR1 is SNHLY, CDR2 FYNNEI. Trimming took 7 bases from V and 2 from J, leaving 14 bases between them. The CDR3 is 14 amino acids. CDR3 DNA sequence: TGTGCCAGCAAAGGAGGGGGCAGACAAGAGACCCAGTACTTC. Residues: CASKGGGRQETQYF.

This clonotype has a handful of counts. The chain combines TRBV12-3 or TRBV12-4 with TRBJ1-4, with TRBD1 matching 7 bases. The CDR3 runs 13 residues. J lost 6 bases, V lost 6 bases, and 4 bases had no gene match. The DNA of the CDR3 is TGTGCCAGCAGAAGACAGGGCTATGAAAAACTGTTTTTT. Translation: CASRRQGYEKLFF.

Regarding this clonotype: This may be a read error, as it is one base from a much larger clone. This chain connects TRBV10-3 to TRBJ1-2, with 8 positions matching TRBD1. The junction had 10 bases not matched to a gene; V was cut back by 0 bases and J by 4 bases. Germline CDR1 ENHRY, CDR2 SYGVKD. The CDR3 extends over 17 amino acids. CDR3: CAISESGTGANFYGYTF. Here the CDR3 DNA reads TGTGCCATCAGTGAGTCGGGGACAGGAGCGAATTTCTATGGCTACACCTTC.

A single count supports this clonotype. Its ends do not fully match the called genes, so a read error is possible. The CDR3 protein is CASSQVGGAGNQPQHF. As DNA, the CDR3 is TGCGCCAGCAGCCAAGTAGGGGGAGCGGGCAATCAGCCCCAGCATTTT. This sequence joins TRBV7-8 and TRBJ1-5; possible D gene TRBD1, 6 bases. CDR1 is SGHVS, CDR2 FQNEAQ, per germline. The CDR3 loop spans 16 amino acids.

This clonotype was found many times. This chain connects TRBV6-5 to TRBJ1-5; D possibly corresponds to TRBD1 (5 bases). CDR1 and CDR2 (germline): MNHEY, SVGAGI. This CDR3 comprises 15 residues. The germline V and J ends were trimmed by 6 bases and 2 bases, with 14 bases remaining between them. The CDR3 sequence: CASRLRQSGNQPQHF. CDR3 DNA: TGTGCCAGCAGACTCCGACAGTCCGGCAATCAGCCCCAGCATTTT.

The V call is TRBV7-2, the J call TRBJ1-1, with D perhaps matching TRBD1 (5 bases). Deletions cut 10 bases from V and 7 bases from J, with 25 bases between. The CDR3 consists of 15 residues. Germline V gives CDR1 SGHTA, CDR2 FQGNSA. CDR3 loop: CATSAGGGPLDEAFF. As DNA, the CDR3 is TGTGCCACCAGTGCGGGGGGAGGTCCACTTGATGAAGCTTTCTTT.

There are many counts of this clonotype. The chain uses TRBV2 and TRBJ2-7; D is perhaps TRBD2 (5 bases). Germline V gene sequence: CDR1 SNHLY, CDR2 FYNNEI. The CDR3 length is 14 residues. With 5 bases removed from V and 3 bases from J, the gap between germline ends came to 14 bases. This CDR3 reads CASSWTQNHYEQYF. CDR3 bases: TGTGCCAGCAGTTGGACTCAAAATCACTACGAGCAGTACTTC.

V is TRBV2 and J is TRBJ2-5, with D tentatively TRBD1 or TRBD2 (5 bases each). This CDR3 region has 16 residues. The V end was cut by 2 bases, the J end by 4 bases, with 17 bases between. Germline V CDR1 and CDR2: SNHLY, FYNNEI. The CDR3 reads CASSELGAGRRETQYF. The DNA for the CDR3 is TGTGCCAGCAGTGAATTAGGGGCGGGCCGGCGAGAGACCCAGTACTTC.

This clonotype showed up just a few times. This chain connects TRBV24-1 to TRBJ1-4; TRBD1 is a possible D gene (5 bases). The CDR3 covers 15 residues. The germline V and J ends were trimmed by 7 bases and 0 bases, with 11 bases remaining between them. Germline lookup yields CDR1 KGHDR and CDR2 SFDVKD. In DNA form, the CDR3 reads TGTGCCACCAGCGGAGGGGATGCAACTAATGAAAAACTGTTTTTT. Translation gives CATSGGDATNEKLFF.

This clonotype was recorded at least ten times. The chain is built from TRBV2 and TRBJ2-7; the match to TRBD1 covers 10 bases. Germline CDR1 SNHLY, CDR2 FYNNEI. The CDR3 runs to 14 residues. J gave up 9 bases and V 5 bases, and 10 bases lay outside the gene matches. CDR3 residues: CASSTTGGADGQYF. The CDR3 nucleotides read TGTGCCAGCAGTACGACAGGGGGCGCAGATGGGCAGTACTTC.

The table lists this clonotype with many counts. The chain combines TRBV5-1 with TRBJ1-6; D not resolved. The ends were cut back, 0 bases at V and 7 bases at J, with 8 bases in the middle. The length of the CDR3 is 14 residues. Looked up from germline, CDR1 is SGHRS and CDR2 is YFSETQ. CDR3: CASSLDNMNSPLHF. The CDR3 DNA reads TGCGCCAGCAGCTTGGACAACATGAATTCACCCCTCCACTTT.

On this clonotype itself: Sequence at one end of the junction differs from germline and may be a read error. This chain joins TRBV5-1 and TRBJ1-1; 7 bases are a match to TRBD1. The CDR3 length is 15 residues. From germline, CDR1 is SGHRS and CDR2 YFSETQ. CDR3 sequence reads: CASSLQGESNTEAFF. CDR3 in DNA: TGTGCCAGCAGCCTTCAGGGGGAATCAAACACTGAAGCTTTCTTT.

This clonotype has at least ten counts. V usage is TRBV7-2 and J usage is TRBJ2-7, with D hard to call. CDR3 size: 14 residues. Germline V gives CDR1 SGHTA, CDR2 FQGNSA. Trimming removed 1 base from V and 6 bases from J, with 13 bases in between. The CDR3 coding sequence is TGTGCCAGCAGCTTAGATCCGAGGATAGGCGAGCAGTACTTC. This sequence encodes CASSLDPRIGEQYF.

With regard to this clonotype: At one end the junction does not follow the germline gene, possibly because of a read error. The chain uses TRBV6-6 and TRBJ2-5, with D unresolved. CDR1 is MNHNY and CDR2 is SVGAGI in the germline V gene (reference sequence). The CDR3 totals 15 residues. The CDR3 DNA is TGCGCCAGCAGCCAAGATGCCGGCGCTGTGGAGACCCAGTACTTC. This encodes CASSQDAGAVETQYF.

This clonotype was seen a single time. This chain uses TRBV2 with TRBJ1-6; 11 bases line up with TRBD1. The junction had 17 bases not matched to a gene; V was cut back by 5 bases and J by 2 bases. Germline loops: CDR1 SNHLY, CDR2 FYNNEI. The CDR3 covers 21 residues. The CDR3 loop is CASSSPGQGEINHTYNSPLHF. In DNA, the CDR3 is TGTGCCAGCAGTTCGCCGGGACAGGGGGAGATAAACCACACCTATAATTCACCCCTCCACTTT.

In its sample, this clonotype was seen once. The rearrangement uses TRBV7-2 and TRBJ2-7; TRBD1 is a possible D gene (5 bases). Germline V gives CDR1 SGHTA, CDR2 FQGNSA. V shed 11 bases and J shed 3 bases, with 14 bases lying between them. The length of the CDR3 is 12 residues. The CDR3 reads CAWNLDNYEQYF. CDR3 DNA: TGTGCCTGGAACTTGGACAACTACGAGCAGTACTTC.

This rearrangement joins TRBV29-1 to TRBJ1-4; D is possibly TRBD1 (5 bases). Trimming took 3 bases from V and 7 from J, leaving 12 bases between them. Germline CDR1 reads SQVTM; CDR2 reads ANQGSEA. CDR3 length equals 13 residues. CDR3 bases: TGCAGCGTTGACAGCGACAGATCTGAAAAACTGTTTTTT. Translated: CSVDSDRSEKLFF. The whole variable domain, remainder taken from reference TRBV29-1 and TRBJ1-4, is SAVISQKPSRDICQRGTSLTIQCQVDSQVTMMFWYRQQPGQSLTLIATANQGSEATYESGFVIDKFPISRPNLTFSTLTVSNMSPEDSSIYLCSVDSDRSEKLFFGSGTQLSVL.

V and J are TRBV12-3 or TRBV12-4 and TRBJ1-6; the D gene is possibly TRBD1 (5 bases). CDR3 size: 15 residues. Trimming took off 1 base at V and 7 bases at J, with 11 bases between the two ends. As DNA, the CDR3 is TGTGCCAGCAGTTTAGTGAGGGGTCGGAATTCACCCCTCCACTTT. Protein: CASSLVRGRNSPLHF.

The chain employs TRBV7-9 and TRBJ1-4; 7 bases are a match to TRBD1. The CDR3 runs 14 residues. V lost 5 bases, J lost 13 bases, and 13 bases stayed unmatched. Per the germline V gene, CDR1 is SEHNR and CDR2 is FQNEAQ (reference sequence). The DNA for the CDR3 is TGTGCCAGCAGCCCCGGACAGGCCGAAGGTGGACTGTTTTTT. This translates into CASSPGQAEGGLFF.

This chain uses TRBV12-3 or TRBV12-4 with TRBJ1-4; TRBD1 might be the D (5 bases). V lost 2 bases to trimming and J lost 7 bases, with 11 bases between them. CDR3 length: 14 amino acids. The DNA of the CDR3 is TGTGCCAGCAGTTTACTGGGTGGGGGTGAAAAACTGTTTTTT. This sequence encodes CASSLLGGGEKLFF.

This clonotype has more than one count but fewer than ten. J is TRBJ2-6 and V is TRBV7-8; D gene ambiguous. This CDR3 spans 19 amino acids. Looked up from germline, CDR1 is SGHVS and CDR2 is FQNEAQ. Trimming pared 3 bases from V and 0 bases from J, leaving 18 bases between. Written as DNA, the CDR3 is TGTGCCAGCAGCTTGTACCGTAGGGCCCGGCCCTCTGGGGCCAACGTCCTGACTTTC. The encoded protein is CASSLYRRARPSGANVLTF.

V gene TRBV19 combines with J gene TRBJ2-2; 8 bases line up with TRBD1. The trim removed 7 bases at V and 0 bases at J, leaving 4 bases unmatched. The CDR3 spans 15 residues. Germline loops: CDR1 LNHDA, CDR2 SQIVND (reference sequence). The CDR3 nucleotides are TGTGCCAGTAACTCGGGACAGGCGAACACCGGGGAGCTGTTTTTT. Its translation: CASNSGQANTGELFF.

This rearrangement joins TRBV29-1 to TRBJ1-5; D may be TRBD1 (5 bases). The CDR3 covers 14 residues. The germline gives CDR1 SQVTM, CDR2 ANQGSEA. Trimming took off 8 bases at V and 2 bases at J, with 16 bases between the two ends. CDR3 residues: CSYTAGLGNQPQHF. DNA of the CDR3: TGCAGCTATACCGCAGGGTTGGGCAATCAGCCCCAGCATTTT.

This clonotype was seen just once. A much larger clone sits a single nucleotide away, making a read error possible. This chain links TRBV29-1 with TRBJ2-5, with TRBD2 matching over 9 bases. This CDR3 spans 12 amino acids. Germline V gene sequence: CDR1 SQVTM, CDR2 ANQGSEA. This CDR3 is CSVGRLAEIQYF. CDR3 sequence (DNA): TGCAGCGTTGGCCGACTAGCGGAGATCCAGTACTTC.

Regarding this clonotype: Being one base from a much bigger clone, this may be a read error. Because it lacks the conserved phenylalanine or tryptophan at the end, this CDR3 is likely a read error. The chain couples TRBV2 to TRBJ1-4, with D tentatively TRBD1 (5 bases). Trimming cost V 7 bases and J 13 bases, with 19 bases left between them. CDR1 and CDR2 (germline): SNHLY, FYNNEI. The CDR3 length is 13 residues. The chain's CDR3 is CASNRVREEVLFY. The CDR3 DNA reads TGTGCCAGCAATCGGGTCAGGGAAGAAGTACTGTTTTAT.

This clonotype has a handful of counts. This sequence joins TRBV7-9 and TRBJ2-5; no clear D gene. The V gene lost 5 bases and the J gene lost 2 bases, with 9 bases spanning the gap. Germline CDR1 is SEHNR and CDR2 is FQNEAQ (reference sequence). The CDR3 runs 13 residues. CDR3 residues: CASSRLDQETQYF. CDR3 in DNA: TGTGCCAGCAGCCGTCTCGATCAAGAGACCCAGTACTTC.